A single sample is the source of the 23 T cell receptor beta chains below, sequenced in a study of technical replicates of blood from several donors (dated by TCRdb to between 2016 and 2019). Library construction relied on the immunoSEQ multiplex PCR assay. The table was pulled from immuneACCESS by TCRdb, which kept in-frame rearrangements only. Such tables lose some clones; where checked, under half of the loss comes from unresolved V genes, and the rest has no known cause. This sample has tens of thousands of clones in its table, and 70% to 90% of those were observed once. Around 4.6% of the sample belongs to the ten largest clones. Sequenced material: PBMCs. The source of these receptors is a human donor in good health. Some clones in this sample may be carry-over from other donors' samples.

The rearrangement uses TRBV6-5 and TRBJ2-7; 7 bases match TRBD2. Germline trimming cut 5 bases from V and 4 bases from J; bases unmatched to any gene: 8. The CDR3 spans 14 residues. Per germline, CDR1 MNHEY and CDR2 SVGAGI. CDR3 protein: CASSGRTSGYEQYF. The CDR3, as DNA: TGTGCCAGCAGTGGTCGGACTAGTGGGTACGAGCAGTACTTC.

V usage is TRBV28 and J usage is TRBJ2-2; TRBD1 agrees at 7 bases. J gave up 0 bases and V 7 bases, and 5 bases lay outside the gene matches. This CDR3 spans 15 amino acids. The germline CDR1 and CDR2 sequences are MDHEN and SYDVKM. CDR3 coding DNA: TGTGCCAGCACTTCACAGGGGACGAACACCGGGGAGCTGTTTTTT. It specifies CASTSQGTNTGELFF.

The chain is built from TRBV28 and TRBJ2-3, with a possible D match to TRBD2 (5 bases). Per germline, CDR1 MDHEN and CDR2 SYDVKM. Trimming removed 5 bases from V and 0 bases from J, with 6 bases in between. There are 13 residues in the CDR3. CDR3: CASSEGSTDTQYF. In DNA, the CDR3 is TGTGCCAGCAGTGAGGGCAGCACAGATACGCAGTATTTT.

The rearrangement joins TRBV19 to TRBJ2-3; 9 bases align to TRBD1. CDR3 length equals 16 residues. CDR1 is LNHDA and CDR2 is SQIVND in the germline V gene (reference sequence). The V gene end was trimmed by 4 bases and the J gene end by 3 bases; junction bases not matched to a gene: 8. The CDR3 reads CASSKSEGQGTDTQYF. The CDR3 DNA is TGTGCCAGTAGTAAGTCCGAGGGACAGGGAACAGATACGCAGTATTTT. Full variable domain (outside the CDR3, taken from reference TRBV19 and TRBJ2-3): DGGITQSPKYLFRKEGQNVTLSCEQNLNHDAMYWYRQDPGQGLRLIYYSQIVNDFQKGDIAEGYSVSREKKESFPLTVTSAQKNPTAFYLCASSKSEGQGTDTQYFGPGTRLTVL.

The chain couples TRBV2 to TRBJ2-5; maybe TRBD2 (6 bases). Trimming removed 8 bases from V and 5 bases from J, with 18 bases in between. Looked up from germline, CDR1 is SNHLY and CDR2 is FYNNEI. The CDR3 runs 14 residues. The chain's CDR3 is CASSLIGGRETQYF. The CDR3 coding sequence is TGTGCCAGCTCCTTAATTGGGGGGAGGGAGACCCAGTACTTC.

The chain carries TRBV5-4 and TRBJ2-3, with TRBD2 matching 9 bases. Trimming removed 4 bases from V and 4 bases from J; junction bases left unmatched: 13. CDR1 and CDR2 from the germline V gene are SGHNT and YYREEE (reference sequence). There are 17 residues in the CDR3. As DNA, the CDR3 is TGTGCCAGCAGCGGCGCAGGCGGGGGGGATCCTCCAGATACGCAGTATTTT. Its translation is CASSGAGGGDPPDTQYF.

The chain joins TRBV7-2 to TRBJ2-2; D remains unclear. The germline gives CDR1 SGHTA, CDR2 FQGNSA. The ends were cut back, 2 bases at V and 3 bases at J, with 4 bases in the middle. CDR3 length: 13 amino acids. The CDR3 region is CASSLTDTGELFF. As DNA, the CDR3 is TGTGCCAGCAGCTTAACGGACACCGGGGAGCTGTTTTTT.

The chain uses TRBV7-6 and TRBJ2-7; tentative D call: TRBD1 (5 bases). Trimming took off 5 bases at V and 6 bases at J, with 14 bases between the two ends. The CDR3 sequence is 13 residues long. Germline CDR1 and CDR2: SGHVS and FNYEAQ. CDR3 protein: CASSQGGVSEQYF. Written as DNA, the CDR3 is TGTGCCAGCAGCCAGGGTGGGGTATCCGAGCAGTACTTC. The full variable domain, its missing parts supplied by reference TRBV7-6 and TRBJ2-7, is GAGVSQSPRYKVTKRGQDVALRCDPISGHVSLYWYRQALGQGPEFLTYFNYEAQQDKSGLPNDRFSAERPEGSISTLTIQRTEQRDSAMYRCASSQGGVSEQYFGPGTRLTVT.

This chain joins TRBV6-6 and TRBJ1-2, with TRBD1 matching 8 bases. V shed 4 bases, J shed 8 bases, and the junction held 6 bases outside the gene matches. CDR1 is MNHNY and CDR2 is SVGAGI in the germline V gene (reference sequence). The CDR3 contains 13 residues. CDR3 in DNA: TGTGCCAGCAGTTTCAGGGGGCGGGAAGGCTACACCTTC. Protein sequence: CASSFRGREGYTF.

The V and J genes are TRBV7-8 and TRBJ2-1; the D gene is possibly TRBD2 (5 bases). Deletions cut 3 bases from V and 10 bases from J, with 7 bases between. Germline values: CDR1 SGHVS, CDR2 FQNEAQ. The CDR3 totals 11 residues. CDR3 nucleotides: TGTGCCAGCAGCTTGGACTGGGAGCAGTTCTTC. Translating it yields CASSLDWEQFF.

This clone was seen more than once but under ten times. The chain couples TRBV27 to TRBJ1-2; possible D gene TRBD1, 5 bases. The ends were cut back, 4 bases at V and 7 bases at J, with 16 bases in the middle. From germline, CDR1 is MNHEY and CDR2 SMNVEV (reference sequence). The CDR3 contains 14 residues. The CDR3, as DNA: TGTGCCAGCAGTTACGCGGGGCCCTCGAGTGGCTACACCTTC. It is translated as CASSYAGPSSGYTF.

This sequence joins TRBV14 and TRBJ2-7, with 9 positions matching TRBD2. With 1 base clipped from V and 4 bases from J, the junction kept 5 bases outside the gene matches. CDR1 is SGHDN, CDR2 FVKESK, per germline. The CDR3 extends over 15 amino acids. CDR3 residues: CASSQALAGKYEQYF. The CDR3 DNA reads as TGTGCCAGCAGCCAAGCCCTAGCGGGGAAGTACGAGCAGTACTTC.

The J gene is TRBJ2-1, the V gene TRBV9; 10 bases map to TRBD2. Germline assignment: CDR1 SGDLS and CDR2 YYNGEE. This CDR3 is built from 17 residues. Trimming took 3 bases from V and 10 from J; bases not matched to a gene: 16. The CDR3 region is CASSAASGGAFYLEQFF. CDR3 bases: TGTGCCAGCAGCGCCGCGAGCGGGGGGGCCTTTTATTTAGAGCAGTTCTTC.

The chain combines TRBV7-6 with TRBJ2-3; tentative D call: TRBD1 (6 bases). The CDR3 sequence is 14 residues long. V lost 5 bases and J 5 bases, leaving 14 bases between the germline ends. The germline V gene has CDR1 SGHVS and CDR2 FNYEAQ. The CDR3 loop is CASSTWDIRDTQYF. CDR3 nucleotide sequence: TGTGCCAGCAGCACCTGGGACATTAGAGATACGCAGTATTTT.

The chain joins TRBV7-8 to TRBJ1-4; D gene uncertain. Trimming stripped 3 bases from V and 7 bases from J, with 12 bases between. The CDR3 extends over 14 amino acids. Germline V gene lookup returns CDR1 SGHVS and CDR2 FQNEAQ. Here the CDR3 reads CASSFDREAEKLFF. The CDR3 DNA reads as TGTGCCAGCAGCTTCGACCGGGAAGCTGAAAAACTGTTTTTT.

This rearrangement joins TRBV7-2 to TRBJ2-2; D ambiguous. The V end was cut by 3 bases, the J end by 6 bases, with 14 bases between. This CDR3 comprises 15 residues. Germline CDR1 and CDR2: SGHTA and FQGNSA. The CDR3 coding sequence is TGTGCCAGCAGCTTCGCATCGGTCCCTGCCGGGGAGCTGTTTTTT. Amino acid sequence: CASSFASVPAGELFF.

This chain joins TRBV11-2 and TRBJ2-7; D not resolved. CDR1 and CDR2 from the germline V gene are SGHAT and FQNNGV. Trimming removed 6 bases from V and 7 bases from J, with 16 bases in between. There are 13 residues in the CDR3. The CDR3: CASRDTRATEQYF. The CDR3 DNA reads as TGTGCCAGCAGAGACACGCGCGCTACTGAGCAGTACTTC.

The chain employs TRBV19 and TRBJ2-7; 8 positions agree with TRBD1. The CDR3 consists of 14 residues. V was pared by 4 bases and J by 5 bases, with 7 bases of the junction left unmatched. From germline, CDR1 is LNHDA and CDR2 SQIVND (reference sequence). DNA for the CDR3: TGTGCCAGTAGTACTCAGGGGGCTCTGGACGAGCAGTACTTC. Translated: CASSTQGALDEQYF.

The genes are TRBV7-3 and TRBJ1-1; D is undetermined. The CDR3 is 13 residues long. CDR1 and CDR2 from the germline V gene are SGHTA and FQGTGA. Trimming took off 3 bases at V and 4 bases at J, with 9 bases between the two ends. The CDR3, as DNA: TGTGCCAGCAGCTTGCGGGAGAGCACTGAAGCTTTCTTT. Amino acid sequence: CASSLRESTEAFF.

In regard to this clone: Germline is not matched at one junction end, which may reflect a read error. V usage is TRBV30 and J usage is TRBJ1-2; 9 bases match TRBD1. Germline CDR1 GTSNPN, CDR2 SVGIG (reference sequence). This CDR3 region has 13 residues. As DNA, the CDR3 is TGTGCCTGGAGCTCGGGGTCGGGACAGGGCTTCTCCTTC. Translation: CAWSSGSGQGFSF.

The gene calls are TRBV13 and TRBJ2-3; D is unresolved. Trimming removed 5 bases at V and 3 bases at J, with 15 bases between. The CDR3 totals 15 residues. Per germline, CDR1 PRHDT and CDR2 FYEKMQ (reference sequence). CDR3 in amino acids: CASSPRVARTDTQYF. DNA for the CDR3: TGTGCCAGCAGCCCTCGGGTAGCTCGGACAGATACGCAGTATTTT.

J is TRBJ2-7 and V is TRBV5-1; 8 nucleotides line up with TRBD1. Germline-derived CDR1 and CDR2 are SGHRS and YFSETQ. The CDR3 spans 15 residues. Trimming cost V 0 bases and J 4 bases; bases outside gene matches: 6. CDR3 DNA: TGCGCCAGCAGCTTGGGAGGGACAGGACAGTACGAGCAGTACTTC. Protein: CASSLGGTGQYEQYF. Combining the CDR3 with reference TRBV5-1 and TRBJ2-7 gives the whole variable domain KAGVTQTPRYLIKTRGQQVTLSCSPISGHRSVSWYQQTPGQGLQFLFEYFSETQRNKGNFPGRFSGRQFSNSRSEMNVSTLELGDSALYLCASSLGGTGQYEQYFGPGTRLTVT.

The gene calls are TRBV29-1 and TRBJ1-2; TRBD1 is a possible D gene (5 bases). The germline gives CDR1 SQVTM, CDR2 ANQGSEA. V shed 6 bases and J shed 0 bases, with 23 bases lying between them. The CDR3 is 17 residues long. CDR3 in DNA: TGCAGCGTCTACCAAGGGGCTGACAGCGCTCCTAACTATGGCTACACCTTC. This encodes CSVYQGADSAPNYGYTF.